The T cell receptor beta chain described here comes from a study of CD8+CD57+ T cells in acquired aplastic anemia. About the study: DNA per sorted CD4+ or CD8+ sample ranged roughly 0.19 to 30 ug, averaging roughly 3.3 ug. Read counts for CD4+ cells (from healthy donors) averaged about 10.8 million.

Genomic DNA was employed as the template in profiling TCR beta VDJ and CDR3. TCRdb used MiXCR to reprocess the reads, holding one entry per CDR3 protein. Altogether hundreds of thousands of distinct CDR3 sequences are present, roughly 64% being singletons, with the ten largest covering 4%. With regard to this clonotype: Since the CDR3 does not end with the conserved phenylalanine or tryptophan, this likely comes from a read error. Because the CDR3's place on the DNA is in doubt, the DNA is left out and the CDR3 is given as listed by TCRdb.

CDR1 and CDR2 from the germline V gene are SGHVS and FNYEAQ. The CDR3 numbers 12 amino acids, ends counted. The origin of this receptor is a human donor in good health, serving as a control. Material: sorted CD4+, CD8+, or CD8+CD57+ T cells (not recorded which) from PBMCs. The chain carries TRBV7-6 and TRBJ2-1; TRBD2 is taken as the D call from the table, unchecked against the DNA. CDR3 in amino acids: CASSLGGGRHRY.